The rows below give T cell receptor beta chains drawn from one sample of a study of blood T cell repertoires in COVID-19. Clones were read by immunoSEQ multiplex PCR, and TCRdb kept only the in-frame ones, dropping some. Here the sample spans roughly 190,000 clones, roughly 76% being singletons. Material for sequencing was peripheral blood. These receptors originate from a woman in her forties with COVID-19, enrolled during active disease. Both conserved end residues are part of each CDR3. A D gene is named only where the DNA matches it firmly. Rows may omit the clone size; those that give it use once, few, many or a size class.

>TRBV6-6|NA|TRBJ1-5|few
CASSYSRASGSGPQHF
TGTGCCAGCAGTTACTCGCGGGCCTCGGGATCCGGGCCCCAGCATTTT
>TRBV7-6|TRBD1|TRBJ2-5|NA
CASSLGTGDRETQYF
TGTGCCAGCAGTCTAGGGACGGGGGACAGGGAGACCCAGTACTTC
>TRBV29-1|NA|TRBJ1-1|NA
CSANGGSTEAFF
TGCAGTGCGAACGGGGGTAGCACTGAAGCTTTCTTT
>TRBV4-1|NA|TRBJ1-1|NA
CASSQDWSPGKNTEAFF
TGCGCCAGCAGCCAAGATTGGAGTCCGGGTAAAAACACTGAAGCTTTCTTT
>TRBV21-1|NA|TRBJ2-7|NA
CASSKRGEDRESYEQYF
TGTGCCAGCAGCAAACGGGGGGAGGACAGGGAATCCTACGAGCAGTACTTC
>TRBV5-5|NA|TRBJ2-5|NA
CASSPRETQYF
TGTGCCAGCAGCCCCAGAGAGACCCAGTACTTC
>TRBV5-1|TRBD2|TRBJ2-7|NA
CASSLAGTSGAYEQYF
TGCGCCAGCAGCTTGGCAGGGACTAGCGGAGCCTACGAGCAGTACTTC
>TRBV27|TRBD1|TRBJ1-1|NA
CASSMYRGRDTEAFF
TGTGCCAGCAGTATGTACAGGGGGCGAGACACTGAAGCTTTCTTT
>TRBV24-1|NA|TRBJ1-2|NA
CATITRQGPRYGYTF
TGTGCCACCATAACTCGACAAGGTCCCCGCTATGGCTACACCTTC
>TRBV3-1/TRBV3-2|TRBD1|TRBJ1-1|NA
CASSPAGTGREAAFF
TGTGCCAGCAGCCCAGCCGGGACAGGGCGGGAGGCGGCTTTCTTT
>TRBV30|NA|TRBJ2-1|NA
CAWNLGTSYNEQFF
TGTGCCTGGAATCTAGGAACCTCCTACAATGAGCAGTTCTTC
>TRBV5-1|NA|TRBJ2-2|NA
CASSRVVGANTGELFF
TGCGCCAGCAGCCGGGTCGTAGGGGCGAACACCGGGGAGCTGTTTTTT
>TRBV2|NA|TRBJ2-3|NA
CASIDNRFSTDTQYF
TGTGCCAGCATCGATAACAGGTTCAGCACAGATACGCAGTATTTT
>TRBV24-1|NA|TRBJ2-3|NA
CATSDRRDGGTDTQYF
TGTGCCACCAGTGATCGGCGGGACGGGGGCACAGATACGCAGTATTTT
>TRBV2|TRBD2|TRBJ2-5|NA
CASSREGLETQYF
TGTGCCAGCAGTAGGGAGGGTTTGGAGACCCAGTACTTC
>TRBV27|NA|TRBJ1-5|NA
CASSFQGIDQPQHF
TGTGCCAGCAGTTTTCAGGGGATAGATCAGCCCCAGCATTTT
>TRBV2|NA|TRBJ2-3|NA
CASSEAPSGTDTQYF
TGTGCCAGCAGTGAGGCCCCGAGCGGCACAGATACGCAGTATTTT
>TRBV4-1|NA|TRBJ1-5|NA
CASSQDPVGLDQPQHF
TGCGCCAGCAGCCAAGATCCGGTCGGTTTAGATCAGCCCCAGCATTTT
>TRBV12-3/TRBV12-4|NA|TRBJ2-7|NA
CASRAGPTYEQYF
TGTGCCAGCAGGGCGGGTCCGACCTACGAGCAGTACTTC
>TRBV30|NA|TRBJ2-3|NA
CAWSAGLDTQYF
TGTGCCTGGAGTGCAGGGTTAGATACGCAGTATTTT
>TRBV5-1|NA|TRBJ2-7|NA
CASSLARSYEQYF
TGCGCCAGCAGCTTGGCCAGGTCCTACGAGCAGTACTTC
>TRBV9|TRBD2|TRBJ2-7|once
CASSVSSGLDAYEQYF
TGTGCCAGCAGCGTCTCATCGGGACTAGACGCCTACGAGCAGTACTTC
>TRBV2|TRBD1|TRBJ1-6|NA
CASTLRDRGWNWSPLHF
TGTGCCAGCACTCTCCGGGACAGGGGGTGGAATTGGTCACCCCTCCACTTT
>TRBV2|NA|TRBJ2-3|NA
CASRIDRRSSTDTQYF
TGTGCCAGCAGAATTGACAGGCGGTCTAGCACAGATACGCAGTATTTT
>TRBV5-1|TRBD2|TRBJ2-5|once
CASRLGGEETQYF
TGCGCCTCCCGACTGGGGGGGGAAGAGACCCAGTACTTC
>TRBV19|NA|TRBJ2-5|few
CASQRRHQETQYF
TGTGCCAGCCAGCGACGTCATCAAGAGACCCAGTACTTC
>TRBV30|NA|TRBJ1-6|NA
CAWDTGSGSPLHF
TGTGCCTGGGATACAGGGTCAGGATCACCCCTCCACTTT
>TRBV7-9|TRBD1|TRBJ1-1|NA
CASSLSRGQVSAEAFF
TGTGCCAGCAGCTTATCCAGGGGGCAAGTCTCTGCTGAAGCTTTCTTT
>TRBV5-5|NA|TRBJ1-5|NA
CASSLGDHRDQPQHF
TGTGCCAGCAGCTTGGGCGATCACAGGGATCAGCCCCAGCATTTT
>TRBV5-4|TRBD1|TRBJ1-2|NA
CASSDWDRGGDGYTF
TGTGCCAGCAGCGACTGGGACAGGGGGGGGGATGGCTACACCTTC
>TRBV19|NA|TRBJ1-2|NA
CASRQGSYGYTF
TGTGCCAGTAGGCAGGGTAGCTATGGCTACACCTTC
>TRBV13|NA|TRBJ1-2|NA
CASSLGPGRGGKTYGYTF
TGTGCCAGCAGCTTAGGTCCGGGCCGCGGCGGGAAGACCTATGGCTACACCTTC